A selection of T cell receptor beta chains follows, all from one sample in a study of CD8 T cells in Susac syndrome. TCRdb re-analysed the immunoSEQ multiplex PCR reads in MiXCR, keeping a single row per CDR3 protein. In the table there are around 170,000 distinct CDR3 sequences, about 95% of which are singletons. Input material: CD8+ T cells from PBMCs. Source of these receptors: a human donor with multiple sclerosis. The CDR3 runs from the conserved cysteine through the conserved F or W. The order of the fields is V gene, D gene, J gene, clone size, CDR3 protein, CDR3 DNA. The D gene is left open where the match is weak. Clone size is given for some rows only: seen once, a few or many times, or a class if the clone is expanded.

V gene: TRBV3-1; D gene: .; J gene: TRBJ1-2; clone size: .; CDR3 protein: CASSQDGGTYGYTF; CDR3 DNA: TGTGCCAGCAGCCAAGATGGGGGGACCTATGGCTACACCTTC
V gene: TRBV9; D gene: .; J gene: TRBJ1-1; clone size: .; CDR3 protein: CASSGRKNTEAFF; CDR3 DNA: TGTGCCAGCAGCGGACGGAAGAACACTGAAGCTTTCTTT
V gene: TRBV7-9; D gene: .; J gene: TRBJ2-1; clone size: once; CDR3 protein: CASTPVGPHNEQFF; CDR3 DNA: TGTGCCAGCACCCCCGTTGGACCCCACAATGAGCAGTTCTTC
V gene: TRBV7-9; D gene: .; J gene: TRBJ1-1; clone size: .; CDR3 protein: CASTFVGDTEAFF; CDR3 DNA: TGTGCCAGCACGTTCGTCGGGGACACTGAAGCTTTCTTT
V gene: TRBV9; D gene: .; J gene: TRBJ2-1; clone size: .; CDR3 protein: CASSAGAVGNNEQFF; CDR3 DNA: TGTGCCAGCAGCGCGGGGGCCGTCGGCAACAATGAGCAGTTCTTC
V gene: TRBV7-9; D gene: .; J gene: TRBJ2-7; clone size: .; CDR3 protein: CASSGGEGEQYF; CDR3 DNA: TGTGCCAGCAGCGGAGGTGAGGGCGAGCAGTACTTC
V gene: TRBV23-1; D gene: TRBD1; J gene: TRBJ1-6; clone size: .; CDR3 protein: CASSQPPDRENNSPLHF; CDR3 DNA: TGCGCCAGCAGTCAACCTCCGGACAGGGAGAATAATTCACCCCTCCACTTT
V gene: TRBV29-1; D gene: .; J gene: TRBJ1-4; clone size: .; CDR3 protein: CSVEEGTAELFF; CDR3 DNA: TGCAGCGTTGAAGAGGGGACGGCGGAACTGTTTTTT
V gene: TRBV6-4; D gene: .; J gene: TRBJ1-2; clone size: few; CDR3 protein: CASSDNYGYTF; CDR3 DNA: TGTGCCAGCAGTGACAACTATGGCTACACCTTC
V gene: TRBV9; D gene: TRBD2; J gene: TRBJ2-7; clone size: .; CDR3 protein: CASSSSTSVYEQYF; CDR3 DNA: TGTGCCAGCTCTTCGTCGACTAGCGTCTACGAGCAGTACTTC
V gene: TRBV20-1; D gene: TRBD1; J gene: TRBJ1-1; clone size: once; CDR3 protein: CSAYRGVSEAFF; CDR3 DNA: TGCAGTGCGTACAGGGGTGTCTCTGAAGCTTTCTTT
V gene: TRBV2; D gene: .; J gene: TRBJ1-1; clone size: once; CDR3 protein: CASSEAADITEAFF; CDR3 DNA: TGTGCCAGCAGTGAAGCGGCAGATATCACTGAAGCTTTCTTT
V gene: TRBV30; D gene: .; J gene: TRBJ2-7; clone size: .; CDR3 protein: CAWSWDRDAFLYTYEQYF; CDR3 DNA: TGTGCCTGGAGTTGGGACCGGGACGCCTTCCTTTATACCTACGAGCAGTACTTC
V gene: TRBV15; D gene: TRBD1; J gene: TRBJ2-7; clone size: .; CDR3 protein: CATSSAFDRDRDYEQYF; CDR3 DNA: TGTGCCACCAGCAGCGCTTTTGACCGGGACAGGGACTACGAGCAGTACTTC
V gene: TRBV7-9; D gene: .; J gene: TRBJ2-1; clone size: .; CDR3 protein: CASSNDPRGEQFF; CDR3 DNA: TGTGCCAGCAGTAATGACCCGCGGGGTGAGCAGTTCTTC
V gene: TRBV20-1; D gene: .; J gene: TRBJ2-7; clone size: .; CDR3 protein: CSARVRGPSGSTLNYEQYF; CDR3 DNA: TGCAGTGCTAGAGTCCGGGGGCCTAGCGGATCAACACTCAACTACGAGCAGTACTTC
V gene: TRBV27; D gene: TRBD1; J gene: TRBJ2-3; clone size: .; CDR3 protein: CASVDPGQGDTQYF; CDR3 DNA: TGTGCCAGCGTCGACCCGGGACAGGGAGATACGCAGTATTTT
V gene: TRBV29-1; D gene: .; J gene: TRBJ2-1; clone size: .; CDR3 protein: CSVEGTGTYNEQFF; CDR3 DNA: TGCAGCGTTGAAGGGACCGGAACCTACAATGAGCAGTTCTTC
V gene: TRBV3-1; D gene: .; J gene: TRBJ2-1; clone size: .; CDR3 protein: CASSHENIGDEQFF; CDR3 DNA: TGTGCCAGCAGCCACGAAAATATTGGCGATGAGCAGTTCTTC
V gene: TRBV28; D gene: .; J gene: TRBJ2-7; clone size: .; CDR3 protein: CASRETDSPSYEQYF; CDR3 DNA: TGTGCCAGCAGGGAAACAGACAGCCCTTCCTACGAGCAGTACTTC
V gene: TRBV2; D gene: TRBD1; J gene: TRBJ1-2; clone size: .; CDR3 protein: CASSGDSFYGYTF; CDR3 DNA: TGTGCCAGCAGTGGGGACAGCTTCTATGGCTACACCTTC
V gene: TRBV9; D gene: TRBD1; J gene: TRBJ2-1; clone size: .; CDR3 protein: CASSLPTGAGEQFF; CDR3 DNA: TGTGCCAGCAGCTTACCCACAGGGGCCGGCGAGCAGTTCTTC
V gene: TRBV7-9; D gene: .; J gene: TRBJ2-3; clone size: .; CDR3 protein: CASSSGTEIHTDTQYF; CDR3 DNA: TGTGCCAGCAGCTCCGGGACCGAAATTCACACAGATACGCAGTATTTT
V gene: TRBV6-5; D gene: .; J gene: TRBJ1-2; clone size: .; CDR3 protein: CASSPGGFGYTF; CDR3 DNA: TGTGCCAGCAGTCCGGGGGGGTTTGGCTACACCTTC
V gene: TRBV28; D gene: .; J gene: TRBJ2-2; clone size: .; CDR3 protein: CASSFSETGELFF; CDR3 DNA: TGTGCCAGCAGTTTTTCGGAAACCGGGGAGCTGTTTTTT
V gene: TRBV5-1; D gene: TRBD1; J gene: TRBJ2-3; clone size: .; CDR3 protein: CASSLDRGSSSDTQYF; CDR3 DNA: TGCGCCAGCAGCTTGGACAGGGGGAGTTCATCAGATACGCAGTATTTT
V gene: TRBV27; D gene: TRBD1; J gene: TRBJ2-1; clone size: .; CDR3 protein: CASSLRVRDRAHNEQFF; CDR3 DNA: TGTGCCAGCAGTTTGCGGGTCCGGGACAGAGCCCACAATGAGCAGTTCTTC
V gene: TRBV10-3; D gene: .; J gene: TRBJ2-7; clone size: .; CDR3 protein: CAIRTDRDYEQYF; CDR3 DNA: TGTGCCATCAGGACGGACAGAGACTACGAGCAGTACTTC
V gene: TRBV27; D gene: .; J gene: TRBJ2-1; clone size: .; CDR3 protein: CASSSPQGEQFF; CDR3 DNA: TGTGCCAGCAGTTCCCCCCAAGGCGAGCAGTTCTTC
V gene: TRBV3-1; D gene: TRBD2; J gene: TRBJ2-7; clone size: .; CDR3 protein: CASSPLAGGPYEQYF; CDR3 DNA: TGTGCCAGCAGCCCATTAGCGGGAGGGCCCTACGAGCAGTACTTC
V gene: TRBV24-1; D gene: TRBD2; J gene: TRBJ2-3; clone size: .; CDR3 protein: CAISGGEAADTQYF; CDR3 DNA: TGTGCCATTAGCGGGGGGGAAGCTGCAGATACGCAGTATTTT
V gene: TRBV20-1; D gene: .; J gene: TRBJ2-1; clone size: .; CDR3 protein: CSASAGANEQFF; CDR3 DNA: TGCAGTGCTAGCGCGGGGGCCAATGAGCAGTTCTTC
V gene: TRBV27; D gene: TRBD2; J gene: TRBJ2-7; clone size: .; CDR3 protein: CASSFGGSGTSWEQYF; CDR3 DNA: TGTGCCAGCAGTTTCGGCGGTAGCGGGACTTCGTGGGAGCAGTACTTC
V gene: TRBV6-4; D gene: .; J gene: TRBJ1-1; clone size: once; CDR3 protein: CASSETSIMNTEAFF; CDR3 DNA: TGTGCCAGCAGTGAAACTTCCATTATGAACACTGAAGCTTTCTTT